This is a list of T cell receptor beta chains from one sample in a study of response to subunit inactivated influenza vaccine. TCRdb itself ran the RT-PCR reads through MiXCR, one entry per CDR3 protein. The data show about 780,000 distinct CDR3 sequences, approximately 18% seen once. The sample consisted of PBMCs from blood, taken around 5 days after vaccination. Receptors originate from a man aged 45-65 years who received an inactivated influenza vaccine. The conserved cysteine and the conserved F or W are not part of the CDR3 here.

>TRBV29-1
SVITTGGGTEAF
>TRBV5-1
ASSLGQGGYGYT
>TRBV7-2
ASAGAKETQY
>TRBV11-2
ASGRTSGTYEQY
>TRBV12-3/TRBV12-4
ASSPQGPINYGYT
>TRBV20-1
SASERAQETQY
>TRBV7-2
ASSRRLVAEQY
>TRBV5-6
ASSLGLVRSEKLF
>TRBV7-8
ASSLDAGTGLLKLF
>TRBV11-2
ASSLEGQGRWNTEAF
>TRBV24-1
ATSDLRRERYEQY
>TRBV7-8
ASSLKGSGGRARETQY
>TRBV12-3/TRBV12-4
ASSAGQGAIGNEQF
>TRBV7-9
ASSLQSLAGDEQF
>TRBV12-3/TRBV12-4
ASSSRQGGNQPQH
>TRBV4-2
ASSQVDHTQY
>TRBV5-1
ASSLDWQGAFNYGYT
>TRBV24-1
ATSDPRADEQY
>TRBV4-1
ASSQDRDRLTDTQY
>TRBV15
ATSRDSRDNTEAF
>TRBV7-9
ASSLSTEQF
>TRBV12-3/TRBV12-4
ASSLAGGIQY
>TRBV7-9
ASSFLRENYEQY
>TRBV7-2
ASSPRTGESPLH
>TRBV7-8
ASSLGPYEQF
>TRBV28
ASIPGQGAYEQY
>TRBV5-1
ASSPDREAGELF
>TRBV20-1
SGRGGGYSYEQY
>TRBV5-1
ASSLLAPGTRLRRNEQY
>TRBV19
ASTETGTSGIRTNTQY
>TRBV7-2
ASSAERTGEQF
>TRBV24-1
ATSPAGAYGANVLT
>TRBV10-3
AISETGYTGELF
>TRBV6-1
ASSATAGAYEQY
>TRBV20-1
SAIQQGRETQY
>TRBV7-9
ASSFGRSGTEAF
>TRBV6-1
ASSEVLGYT
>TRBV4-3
ASSQDLSGVLYEQY
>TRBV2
ASRTGTGSTGELF
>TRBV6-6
ASSYPGNEKLF
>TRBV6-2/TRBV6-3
ASSYEGSYGYT
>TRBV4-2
ASSQPGPGYT
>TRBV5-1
ASSLEAGGFNSPLH